The 25 T cell receptor beta chains presented below share a single source sample, sequenced in a study of beta chain features in type 1 diabetes. Investigators reverse transcribed all isolated RNA, so they sequenced expressed TCRB transcripts. Produced via immunoSEQ multiplex PCR; TCRdb's table is partial and in-frame only. Of approximately 200,000 clones in the sample, 9.6% were seen once. Sequencing was performed on naive CD4+ T cells from blood. The receptors were sampled from a young woman in good health.

V and J are TRBV29-1 and TRBJ2-2, with 10 bases matching TRBD1. The V segment lost 5 bases and the J segment 4 bases; nucleotides outside the gene matches: 1. The CDR3 totals 13 residues. Germline CDR1 and CDR2: SQVTM and ANQGSEA. The CDR3 nucleotides read TGCAGCGTTCGGACAGGGGGCACCGGGGAGCTGTTTTTT. Translation gives CSVRTGGTGELFF.

This clone occurred a few times. CDR3 sequence (DNA): TGTGCCAGCAGTTTATGGCGGGGGCCGGGGGGTTACGAGCAGTACTTC. Encoded protein: CASSLWRGPGGYEQYF. The chain links TRBV28 to TRBJ2-7, with a tentative D call TRBD2 (7 bases). This CDR3 has 16 amino acids. Trimming cost V 0 bases and J 4 bases, with 16 bases left between them. Germline assignment: CDR1 MDHEN and CDR2 SYDVKM.

This sequence joins TRBV5-1 and TRBJ2-1, with TRBD2 matching 9 bases. CDR1 SGHRS and CDR2 YFSETQ come from the germline V gene. The V and J ends lost 2 bases and 7 bases, in that order; junction bases with no gene match: 10. The CDR3 is 16 residues long. The CDR3 DNA reads as TGCGCCAGCAGCTTTGCCATAGCGGGAGCGGATAATGAGCAGTTCTTC. Translated: CASSFAIAGADNEQFF.

This clone was found a few times. V gene TRBV9 combines with J gene TRBJ2-7; tentatively, D is TRBD1 (6 bases). This CDR3 region has 15 residues. V shed 4 bases and J shed 3 bases, with 17 bases lying between them. CDR1 and CDR2 (germline): SGDLS, YYNGEE. Here the CDR3 DNA reads TGTGCCAGCAGCAAAAACCCAGGGACAAACTACGAGCAGTACTTC. Its translation is CASSKNPGTNYEQYF.

The rearrangement joins TRBV6-5 to TRBJ1-1; D is undetermined. The CDR3 totals 14 residues. Trimming cost V 5 bases and J 0 bases, with 10 bases left between them. Germline V gives CDR1 MNHEY, CDR2 SVGAGI. CDR3 DNA sequence: TGTGCCAGCAGTGAGAGGCCGCTGAACACTGAAGCTTTCTTT. Its protein product is CASSERPLNTEAFF.

This clone turned up a few times. This chain uses TRBV2 with TRBJ2-5, with D perhaps matching TRBD2 (6 bases). Deletions cut 4 bases from V and 5 bases from J, with 14 bases between. Germline V gives CDR1 SNHLY, CDR2 FYNNEI. This CDR3 is 14 amino acids long. This chain's CDR3 is CASSVRGGGETQYF. CDR3 nucleotides: TGTGCCAGCAGTGTTAGGGGTGGGGGGGAGACCCAGTACTTC.

J is TRBJ2-7 and V is TRBV5-4; a weak D match, TRBD1 (5 bases). CDR1 is SGHNT, CDR2 YYREEE, per germline (reference sequence). Trimming took off 0 bases at V and 1 base at J, with 11 bases between the two ends. The CDR3 is 15 residues long. The CDR3, as DNA: TGTGCCAGCAGCTTGGAAGGACACCCATCCTACGAGCAGTACTTC. Translating it yields CASSLEGHPSYEQYF.

This clone was observed a few times. The chain employs TRBV27 and TRBJ2-5, with D possibly TRBD2 on 6 matching bases. The V end was cut by 5 bases, the J end by 5 bases, with 18 bases between. The CDR3 runs to 15 residues. The germline V gene has CDR1 MNHEY and CDR2 SMNVEV (reference sequence). The CDR3 spells CASSPRRGTDETQYF. The CDR3 region has the DNA TGTGCCAGCAGTCCCCGACGGGGGACGGACGAGACCCAGTACTTC.

The chain couples TRBV6-1 to TRBJ1-6, with D perhaps TRBD1 (6 bases). V was trimmed by 8 bases and J by 6 bases, leaving 11 bases between them. CDR1 MNHNS and CDR2 SASEGT come from the germline V gene. CDR3 length equals 13 residues. Here the CDR3 DNA reads TGTGCCAGCGAACGGACAGTTAATTCACCCCTCCACTTT. Residues: CASERTVNSPLHF.

The chain couples TRBV6-5 to TRBJ2-7; TRBD1 matches at 7 bases. The junction had 11 bases not matched to a gene; V was cut back by 4 bases and J by 5 bases. The CDR3 loop spans 15 amino acids. Germline values: CDR1 MNHEY, CDR2 SVGAGI. CDR3 bases: TGTGCCAGCAGTTGGTACTCGACAGGGTTACACGAGCAGTACTTC. Translation gives CASSWYSTGLHEQYF.

The chain links TRBV23-1 to TRBJ2-5; D gene unclear. The J call is doubtful: the DNA matches TRBJ2-7 better. TRBV23-1 is annotated as an ORF whose role is uncertain. The CDR3 loop spans 14 amino acids. CDR3 nucleotides: TGCGCCAGCAGTCAATATTCAGGTCCCTACGAGCAGTACTTC. Translated: CASSQYSGPYEQYF.

V usage is TRBV5-1 and J usage is TRBJ1-2; tentatively, D is TRBD1 (6 bases). The CDR3 is 15 residues long. V shed 2 bases and J shed 5 bases, with 16 bases lying between them. From germline, CDR1 is SGHRS and CDR2 YFSETQ. CDR3 loop: CASSFNTGPEYGYTF. The DNA of the CDR3 is TGCGCCAGCAGCTTTAATACAGGGCCGGAGTATGGCTACACCTTC.

The sample holds a few counts of this clone. The chain has TRBV5-1 and TRBJ1-1, with D unclear. Germline CDR1 reads SGHRS; CDR2 reads YFSETQ. V was cut by 5 bases and J by 1 base, with 18 bases left in between. This CDR3 contains 16 residues. This CDR3 reads CASSLTVPGWNTEAFF. In DNA, the CDR3 is TGCGCCAGCAGTTTGACGGTTCCAGGTTGGAACACTGAAGCTTTCTTT.

This clone has a handful of counts. This rearrangement joins TRBV9 to TRBJ1-4; D is unclear. CDR3 length equals 15 residues. Germline CDR1 and CDR2: SGDLS and YYNGEE. The V gene lost 4 bases and the J gene lost 6 bases, with 16 bases spanning the gap. For the CDR3, the DNA is TGTGCCAGCAGCAACGTGGGAGCGAGGGATGAAAAACTGTTTTTT. It is translated as CASSNVGARDEKLFF.

This CDR3 reads CASRRTGSYEQYF. The CDR3 DNA reads as TGTGCCAGCAGGCGGACAGGGAGTTACGAGCAGTACTTC. The chain uses TRBV5-4 and TRBJ2-5; 8 bases fit TRBD1. The end of the DNA aligns better with TRBJ2-7, so the J call may be wrong. Germline V gene data show CDR1 as SGHNT and CDR2 as YYREEE (reference sequence). The CDR3 has 13 residues.

This chain uses TRBV18 with TRBJ1-4; no firm D call. Germline CDR1 KGHSH, CDR2 LQKENI. This CDR3 is built from 15 residues. Trimming stripped 4 bases from V and 3 bases from J, with 12 bases between. As DNA, the CDR3 is TGTGCCAGCTCACTGAGCGGAATTCCTAATGAAAAACTGTTTTTT. This gives the protein CASSLSGIPNEKLFF.

The chain combines TRBV19 with TRBJ2-7; D uncertain. Germline assignment: CDR1 LNHDA and CDR2 SQIVND (reference sequence). V lost 3 bases and J 6 bases, leaving 12 bases between the germline ends. CDR3 size: 13 residues. CDR3 in amino acids: CASSIILTGEQYF. DNA for the CDR3: TGTGCCAGTAGTATCATATTGACTGGCGAGCAGTACTTC. Full variable domain (rest looked up from reference TRBV19 and TRBJ2-7): DGGITQSPKYLFRKEGQNVTLSCEQNLNHDAMYWYRQDPGQGLRLIYYSQIVNDFQKGDIAEGYSVSREKKESFPLTVTSAQKNPTAFYLCASSIILTGEQYFGPGTRLTVT.

The CDR3 sequence: CASSLMTYSTYEQYF. The CDR3 DNA reads as TGTGCCAGCTCACTCATGACATACTCCACCTACGAGCAGTACTTC. The chain couples TRBV18 to TRBJ2-7; D is undetermined. V shed 4 bases and J shed 2 bases, with 15 bases lying between them. The CDR3 covers 15 residues. Germline V gives CDR1 KGHSH, CDR2 LQKENI.

This clone was counted only a few times. This chain uses TRBV6-6 with TRBJ2-1; TRBD2 matches at 11 bases. From germline, CDR1 is MNHNY and CDR2 SVGAGI (reference sequence). The CDR3 is 15 amino acids. The junction had 5 bases not matched to a gene; V was cut back by 5 bases and J by 5 bases. The CDR3 region has the DNA TGTGCCAGCAGTACCGGGACTAGCGGAAACAATGAGCAGTTCTTC. As protein: CASSTGTSGNNEQFF.

This clone occurred a few times. The CDR3 sequence is CASSYRGARETQYF. For the CDR3, the DNA is TGTGCCAGCAGTTACCGGGGGGCCCGAGAGACCCAGTACTTC. The chain couples TRBV6-5 to TRBJ2-5; tentatively, D is TRBD2 (7 bases). Germline V CDR1 and CDR2: MNHEY, SVGAGI. V was trimmed by 2 bases and J by 4 bases, leaving 11 bases between them. The CDR3 has 14 residues.

The chain employs TRBV6-1 and TRBJ1-2; D ambiguous. The V gene lost 1 base and the J gene lost 4 bases, with 10 bases spanning the gap. Germline loops: CDR1 MNHNS, CDR2 SASEGT. The CDR3 extends over 14 amino acids. The CDR3 DNA is TGTGCCAGCAGTGAAGACGGCGGATTCTATGGCTACACCTTC. The encoded protein is CASSEDGGFYGYTF.

On this clone: No DNA is shown, since the ends of the CDR3 on it are uncertain; the CDR3 is the one TCRdb lists. This chain joins TRBV4-1 and TRBJ2-3; TRBD1, the D gene given by the table, was not confirmed from the DNA. Ends included, the CDR3 has 15 residues. Germline V gives CDR1 MGHRA, CDR2 YSYEKL. The CDR3 reads CASILGAGMADTQYF.

This chain's CDR3 is CASSLTREPDYGYTF. The CDR3 bases are TGTGCCAGCAGCTTAACGCGGGAGCCCGACTATGGCTACACCTTC. This chain joins TRBV7-2 and TRBJ1-2; D unclear. V lost 2 bases, J lost 3 bases, and 13 bases lay in between. The CDR3 spans 15 residues. Germline CDR1 reads SGHTA; CDR2 reads FQGNSA.

This clone has more than one count but fewer than ten. The chain is built from TRBV27 and TRBJ2-1; 9 bases line up with TRBD1. This CDR3 contains 17 residues. Trimming cost V 5 bases and J 1 base; bases outside gene matches: 9. CDR1 MNHEY and CDR2 SMNVEV come from the germline V gene (reference sequence). The CDR3 nucleotides read TGTGCCAGCAGTCCTCACAAGGGACAGGGTTCCTACAATGAGCAGTTCTTC. Translating it yields CASSPHKGQGSYNEQFF.

This clone was picked up a small number of times. The chain carries TRBV5-1 and TRBJ1-2, with 11 bases identical to TRBD1. With V trimmed by 4 bases and J by 7 bases, 3 bases remained unmatched. The CDR3 spans 13 residues. CDR1 is SGHRS and CDR2 is YFSETQ in the germline V gene. The CDR3 bases are TGCGCCAGCAGCGGGACAGGGGGGACTGGCTACACCTTC. This encodes CASSGTGGTGYTF.